The 21 T cell receptor beta chains below were found in one sample sequenced in a study of long-term antiretroviral therapy in people with HIV. Version v3.0 of the immunoSEQ assay ran at survey level. Assay used: immunoSEQ multiplex PCR; TCRdb lists only in-frame clones, some missing. The sample yields approximately 28,000 clones, approximately 84% seen once. The input for sequencing was unsorted PBMCs, taken 2 years after starting antiretroviral therapy. The receptors derive from a man aged 45 to 65 with HIV.

The chain carries TRBV4-1 and TRBJ2-4; 9 bases are shared with TRBD2. V was clipped by 1 base and J by 2 bases; unmatched bases: 6. Germline CDR1 reads MGHRA; CDR2 reads YSYEKL. The CDR3 runs 17 residues. As DNA, the CDR3 is TGCGCCAGCAGCCAAGCCCCGACTAGCGGCCCCAAAAACATTCAGTACTTC. This codes for CASSQAPTSGPKNIQYF.

This rearrangement joins TRBV7-9 to TRBJ1-6, with a weak D call TRBD1 (5 bases). Per germline, CDR1 SEHNR and CDR2 FQNEAQ (reference sequence). The V end was cut by 1 base, the J end by 9 bases, with 10 bases between. The CDR3 consists of 14 residues. For the CDR3, the DNA is TGTGCCAGCAGCTTAGGGCAGGGAATTTCACCCCTCCACTTT. Its translation: CASSLGQGISPLHF.

The CDR3 spells CASSPGGLEAFF. CDR3 sequence (DNA): TGTGCCAGCAGCCCCGGAGGACTTGAAGCTTTCTTT. The chain is built from TRBV7-3 and TRBJ1-1; no definite D call. Germline loops: CDR1 SGHTA, CDR2 FQGTGA. Trimming took off 5 bases at V and 7 bases at J, with 11 bases between the two ends. This CDR3 comprises 12 residues.

The genes are TRBV5-1 and TRBJ2-1, with 14 bases identical to TRBD2. CDR1 SGHRS and CDR2 YFSETQ come from the germline V gene. The CDR3 has 14 amino acids. V lost 8 bases, J lost 8 bases, and 6 bases stayed unmatched. The CDR3 DNA follows: TGCGCCAGTAGACTAGCGGGGGGGCCCCATGAGCAGTTCTTC. It yields the protein CASRLAGGPHEQFF.

V gene TRBV28 combines with J gene TRBJ1-1; TRBD1 aligns across 8 bases. The CDR3 has 13 residues. V lost 6 bases, J lost 3 bases, and 3 bases stayed unmatched. Germline V CDR1 and CDR2: MDHEN, SYDVKM. CDR3 loop: CASSRGQDTEAFF. The CDR3 DNA is TGTGCCAGCAGCCGGGGACAGGACACTGAAGCTTTCTTT.

The rearrangement joins TRBV28 to TRBJ2-2; D is ambiguous. This CDR3 has 13 amino acids. The V gene lost 6 bases and the J gene lost 7 bases, with 12 bases spanning the gap. Germline V gives CDR1 MDHEN, CDR2 SYDVKM. For the CDR3, the DNA is TGTGCCAGCAGGAACGTTTTGGGCGGGGAGCTGTTTTTT. The encoded protein is CASRNVLGGELFF.

The J gene is TRBJ1-2, the V gene TRBV7-3; no clear D. CDR1 is SGHTA and CDR2 is FQGTGA in the germline V gene. Trimming removed 1 base from V and 7 bases from J, with 7 bases in between. CDR3 length: 12 residues. CDR3 sequence: CASSLRAIGYTF. DNA of the CDR3: TGTGCCAGCAGCTTAAGAGCTATTGGCTACACCTTC.

The V gene is TRBV7-2, the J gene TRBJ2-3; TRBD2 matches at 8 bases. The ends lost 0 bases at V and 3 bases at J; junction bases unmatched: 8. Germline V gives CDR1 SGHTA, CDR2 FQGNSA. The CDR3 extends over 17 amino acids. CDR3 sequence (DNA): TGTGCCAGCAGCTTAGCGCCGGCGGGGGGCAAAACAGATACGCAGTATTTT. Protein product: CASSLAPAGGKTDTQYF.

The chain carries TRBV7-9 and TRBJ1-1, with D tentatively TRBD1 (5 bases). Trimming cost V 6 bases and J 0 bases, with 17 bases left between them. The length of the CDR3 is 16 residues. Germline V gene lookup returns CDR1 SEHNR and CDR2 FQNEAQ (reference sequence). The CDR3 here is CASSSFRAGLNTEAFF. CDR3 sequence (DNA): TGTGCCAGCAGTAGCTTCCGTGCAGGGCTGAACACTGAAGCTTTCTTT.

This rearrangement joins TRBV28 to TRBJ1-4, with D perhaps matching TRBD1 (5 bases). Trimming took 8 bases from V and 0 from J, leaving 10 bases between them. The length of the CDR3 is 14 residues. From germline, CDR1 is MDHEN and CDR2 SYDVKM. CDR3 sequence (DNA): TGTGCCAGCGGAGGACACGCAACTAATGAAAAACTGTTTTTT. Its protein product is CASGGHATNEKLFF.

The chain is built from TRBV6-1 and TRBJ1-1; a weak D match, TRBD1 (5 bases). V was clipped by 4 bases and J by 5 bases, with 17 bases between them. The CDR3 covers 15 residues. CDR1 is MNHNS and CDR2 is SASEGT in the germline V gene. CDR3: CASSGGDAGLTEAFF. Written as DNA, the CDR3 is TGTGCCAGCAGTGGGGGGGACGCAGGGTTAACTGAAGCTTTCTTT.

The genes are TRBV5-6 and TRBJ2-5; possible D gene TRBD1, 5 bases. The V end was cut by 2 bases, the J end by 2 bases, with 13 bases between. Germline V lookup: CDR1 SGHDT, CDR2 YYEEEE. The CDR3 has 15 amino acids. The CDR3: CASSFTIDSQETQYF. The CDR3 DNA reads as TGTGCCAGCAGCTTTACTATCGACAGTCAAGAGACCCAGTACTTC.

The chain uses TRBV4-3 and TRBJ1-3; a weak D match, TRBD1 (5 bases). Germline loops: CDR1 LGHNA, CDR2 YSLEER. This CDR3 comprises 16 residues. V was cut by 1 base and J by 4 bases, with 14 bases left in between. CDR3 residues: CASSQVLPGEGNTIYF. CDR3 DNA: TGCGCCAGCAGCCAAGTTTTGCCGGGGGAAGGAAACACCATATATTTT.

V usage is TRBV27 and J usage is TRBJ2-5; 13 bases match TRBD2. Germline trimming cut 5 bases from V and 5 bases from J; bases unmatched to any gene: 11. Germline CDR1 is MNHEY and CDR2 is SMNVEV (reference sequence). This CDR3 is built from 17 residues. CDR3 residues: CASSLLPGLAGLETQYF. The CDR3 bases are TGTGCCAGCAGTCTACTTCCGGGACTAGCGGGATTGGAGACCCAGTACTTC.

The CDR3 DNA reads TGCGCCAGCAGTGAGGCTTCTTCCTACGAGCAGTACTTC. It yields the protein CASSEASSYEQYF. This chain joins TRBV10-2 and TRBJ2-5, with D uncertain. Judging by the DNA end, TRBJ2-7 fits better; the J call may be wrong. The germline gives CDR1 WSHSY, CDR2 SAAADI. The CDR3 has 13 amino acids.

The chain recombines TRBV27 with TRBJ1-1; D unresolved. The CDR3 totals 14 residues. CDR1 is MNHEY, CDR2 SMNVEV, per germline (reference sequence). Trimming shortened V by 4 bases and J by 3 bases, and 12 bases separated the two germline ends. The CDR3 reads CASSSRGIYTEAFF. The CDR3 DNA reads TGTGCCAGCAGTTCTCGGGGAATCTACACTGAAGCTTTCTTT.

This chain links TRBV6-1 with TRBJ2-1; 12 bases match TRBD2. The CDR3 extends over 14 amino acids. From germline, CDR1 is MNHNS and CDR2 SASEGT. Trimming at V came to 5 bases and at J to 5 bases, leaving 1 base not matched to a gene. This CDR3 is CASSTSGGNNEQFF. DNA for the CDR3: TGTGCCAGCAGTACTAGCGGGGGGAACAATGAGCAGTTCTTC.

The chain is built from TRBV19 and TRBJ2-7, with 7 bases that match TRBD1. The CDR3 consists of 14 residues. Trimming took 5 bases from V and 4 from J; bases not matched to a gene: 8. Germline V gene data show CDR1 as LNHDA and CDR2 as SQIVND (reference sequence). The CDR3 is CASSVRQGGYEQYF. In nucleotides, the CDR3 is TGTGCCAGTAGTGTTCGACAGGGTGGGTACGAGCAGTACTTC. Full variable domain (outside the CDR3, taken from reference TRBV19 and TRBJ2-7): DGGITQSPKYLFRKEGQNVTLSCEQNLNHDAMYWYRQDPGQGLRLIYYSQIVNDFQKGDIAEGYSVSREKKESFPLTVTSAQKNPTAFYLCASSVRQGGYEQYFGPGTRLTVT.

The V call is TRBV28, the J call TRBJ1-4; D call uncertain. The CDR3 runs to 14 residues. Germline V lookup: CDR1 MDHEN, CDR2 SYDVKM. V shed 6 bases and J shed 10 bases, with 18 bases lying between them. In DNA, the CDR3 is TGTGCCAGCAGCCGTCACGGTGAAGGAGGAAAACTGTTTTTT. It specifies CASSRHGEGGKLFF.

The table lists this clone with a count of one. The chain couples TRBV4-3 to TRBJ2-3; D possibly uses TRBD1 or TRBD2 (5 bases each). V was shortened by 0 bases and J by 5 bases, with 12 bases between the two germline ends. Germline-derived CDR1 and CDR2 are LGHNA and YSLEER. CDR3 length: 15 amino acids. For the CDR3, the DNA is TGCGCCAGCAGCCAAGATCCACAGGCGGGAGATACGCAGTATTTT. This translates into CASSQDPQAGDTQYF.

The gene calls are TRBV5-5 and TRBJ2-2; 10 bases are shared with TRBD2. Unmatched junction bases numbered 5, after V lost 5 bases and J lost 1 base. CDR3 size: 16 residues. The germline V gene has CDR1 SGHKS and CDR2 YYEKEE (reference sequence). CDR3 sequence: CASSYGTSVNTGELFF. In nucleotides, the CDR3 is TGTGCCAGCAGTTATGGGACTAGCGTGAACACCGGGGAGCTGTTTTTT.